Shown below are 15 T cell receptor beta chains from a single sample sequenced in a study of T cells after somatic rescue of genetic block. Sequencing used immunoSEQ multiplex PCR; TCRdb keeps in-frame clones, though not all of them. The repertoire holds roughly 65,000 clones, with 85% to 95% as singletons. The source material was peripheral blood mononuclear cells (PBMCs). The receptors were gathered from a middle-aged man.

The rearrangement joins TRBV28 to TRBJ1-5; maybe TRBD1 (6 bases). V gave up 3 bases and J gave up 0 bases, with 9 bases separating them. Germline CDR1 reads MDHEN; CDR2 reads SYDVKM. This CDR3 has 15 residues. The CDR3 coding sequence is TGTGCCAGCAGTTTGACAGGAAATAGCAATCAGCCCCAGCATTTT. Translated, it gives CASSLTGNSNQPQHF.

This rearrangement joins TRBV28 to TRBJ1-3; possibly TRBD1 for D (5 bases). Germline values: CDR1 MDHEN, CDR2 SYDVKM. Trimming pared 5 bases from V and 0 bases from J, leaving 8 bases between. The CDR3 totals 14 residues. CDR3 DNA: TGTGCCAGCAGTCGACAGTCCTCTGGAAACACCATATATTTT. Translated: CASSRQSSGNTIYF.

This rearrangement joins TRBV27 to TRBJ2-7; 7 bases fit TRBD2. The germline V gene has CDR1 MNHEY and CDR2 SMNVEV (reference sequence). The CDR3 covers 13 residues. V was clipped by 8 bases and J by 2 bases; unmatched bases: 6. The CDR3: CASFLAVPYEQYF. The CDR3 nucleotides read TGTGCCAGCTTCCTAGCGGTCCCCTACGAGCAGTACTTC.

The chain links TRBV19 to TRBJ1-1, with D possibly being TRBD1 (6 bases). Germline V lookup: CDR1 LNHDA, CDR2 SQIVND (reference sequence). The CDR3 runs to 14 residues. V lost 6 bases and J lost 4, with 15 bases in between. CDR3 bases: TGTGCCAGTAGATGGGGCAGGGGCTCCACTGAAGCTTTCTTT. The encoded protein is CASRWGRGSTEAFF.

The chain recombines TRBV27 with TRBJ2-3; D remains ambiguous. This CDR3 region has 14 residues. CDR1 is MNHEY and CDR2 is SMNVEV in the germline V gene (reference sequence). Deletions cut 3 bases from V and 0 bases from J, with 7 bases between. CDR3 region: CASSFSSSTDTQYF. In nucleotides, the CDR3 is TGTGCCAGCAGTTTTTCGTCTAGCACAGATACGCAGTATTTT.

The chain recombines TRBV11-2 with TRBJ2-7, with TRBD2 as a possible D gene (6 bases). This CDR3 is built from 14 residues. With 5 bases removed from V and 4 bases from J, the gap between germline ends came to 15 bases. Germline CDR1 is SGHAT and CDR2 is FQNNGV. The CDR3 sequence: CASSQTRRGYEQYF. The CDR3 nucleotides are TGTGCCAGCAGCCAAACACGCCGGGGGTACGAGCAGTACTTC.

CDR3 amino acids: CASSQHGLAGGNEQFF. In nucleotides, the CDR3 is TGCGCCAGCAGCCAGCACGGACTAGCGGGAGGGAATGAGCAGTTCTTC. This rearrangement joins TRBV4-3 to TRBJ2-1, with 15 bases matching TRBD2. This CDR3 is 16 amino acids long. Germline V gene lookup returns CDR1 LGHNA and CDR2 YSLEER. After removal of 3 bases from V and 7 bases from J, the junction contained 4 bases not matched to a gene.

The gene calls are TRBV5-1 and TRBJ2-1; D may be TRBD1 or TRBD2 (5 bases each). Trimming stripped 2 bases from V and 0 bases from J, with 15 bases between. The CDR3 is 17 residues long. Germline loops: CDR1 SGHRS, CDR2 YFSETQ. The CDR3 sequence: CASSLFGTDGSYNEQFF. The CDR3 DNA is TGCGCCAGCAGCTTATTTGGGACGGACGGCTCCTACAATGAGCAGTTCTTC.

The V gene is TRBV6-1, the J gene TRBJ1-2; no firm D call. The CDR3 spans 14 residues. The V and J ends lost 1 base and 5 bases respectively, with 11 bases between them. CDR1 and CDR2 from the germline V gene are MNHNS and SASEGT. Here the CDR3 DNA reads TGTGCCAGCAGTGAAGTCGAGGGCGTTTATGGCTACACCTTC. Amino acid sequence: CASSEVEGVYGYTF.

The V gene is TRBV9, the J gene TRBJ1-3; D remains ambiguous. The germline gives CDR1 SGDLS, CDR2 YYNGEE. V lost 0 bases to trimming and J lost 3 bases, with 10 bases between them. The CDR3 loop spans 15 amino acids. CDR3 amino acids: CASSVAGGIGNTIYF. DNA for the CDR3: TGTGCCAGCAGCGTAGCAGGAGGGATTGGAAACACCATATATTTT.

The chain is built from TRBV5-5 and TRBJ1-1, with unresolved D. Per germline, CDR1 SGHKS and CDR2 YYEKEE (reference sequence). V was trimmed by 2 bases and J by 1 base, leaving 24 bases between them. The CDR3 is 19 amino acids. The CDR3 nucleotides read TGTGCCAGCAGCTTTCGGGGTATCGCGGCCATGCTATCGAACACTGAAGCTTTCTTT. Its protein is CASSFRGIAAMLSNTEAFF.

This clone was picked up one time. The chain carries TRBV4-1 and TRBJ2-5; D call uncertain. This CDR3 has 14 residues. The ends were cut back, 1 base at V and 4 bases at J, with 10 bases in the middle. Per germline, CDR1 MGHRA and CDR2 YSYEKL. DNA of the CDR3: TGCGCCAGCAGCCAAGGCGGTAGCTTAGAGACCCAGTACTTC. This encodes CASSQGGSLETQYF.

The CDR3 sequence is CASSLDRGGYGYTF. The CDR3 bases are TGTGCCAGCAGCCTTGACAGGGGAGGGTATGGCTACACCTTC. The V gene is TRBV7-9, the J gene TRBJ1-2, with 8 bases matching TRBD1. The CDR3 sequence is 14 residues long. Germline CDR1 and CDR2: SEHNR and FQNEAQ (reference sequence). V gave up 5 bases and J gave up 5 bases; unmatched junction bases: 7.

This clone was detected only once. The CDR3 DNA follows: TGTGCCAGCAGCACTCACAGGGGGCAGGAGACCCAGTACTTC. It codes for CASSTHRGQETQYF. This chain uses TRBV7-9 with TRBJ2-5; 9 bases fit TRBD1. V gave up 5 bases and J gave up 5 bases; unmatched junction bases: 6. Germline CDR1 is SEHNR and CDR2 is FQNEAQ (reference sequence). The CDR3 loop spans 14 amino acids.

V gene TRBV2 combines with J gene TRBJ2-5, with no clear D. V lost 2 bases to trimming and J lost 5 bases, with 9 bases between them. CDR1 SNHLY and CDR2 FYNNEI come from the germline V gene. This CDR3 spans 13 amino acids. The CDR3 loop reads CASSEFQVETQYF. DNA for the CDR3: TGTGCCAGCAGTGAATTTCAGGTGGAGACCCAGTACTTC.